This paragraph reports one TCR beta chain. The entry originates in a study of T cell changes during pregnancy in multiple sclerosis. V was clipped by 11 bases and J by 2 bases; unmatched bases: 8. The CDR3 is made up of 13 amino acids. CDR1 and CDR2 (germline): SNHLY, FYNNEI. Sequenced by immunoSEQ multiplex PCR; TCRdb stores in-frame clones only, minus some. The repertoire has about 59,000 clones, roughly 90% of them found once; the top ten carry approximately 1.2%. This chain joins TRBV2 and TRBJ2-7; 8 nucleotides line up with TRBD1. Source: peripheral blood, taken in the second trimester of pregnancy. The sequence was obtained from a female donor with multiple sclerosis, enrolled in a pregnancy study. The CDR3 DNA sequence: TGTGCCTCAGCGGCAGGGGGCCCCTACGAGCAGTACTTC. This encodes CASAAGGPYEQYF.